This T cell receptor (beta chain) stems from a study of CD8+ T cells in alopecia areata. Findings and limits, study-wide: Scalp specimens additionally yield sequences from normal skin's resident alphabeta T cells.

Extraction of RNA preceded its reverse transcription into cDNA, which served as the sequencing template. Produced via immunoSEQ multiplex PCR; TCRdb's table is partial and in-frame only. The table lists about 190,000 clones, 50% to 60% of them singletons, with roughly 0.71% in the top ten. About this clone itself: Its antigen is not known.

Germline V CDR1 and CDR2: GTSNPN, SVGIG (reference sequence). With 2 bases removed from V and 2 bases from J, the gap between germline ends came to 10 bases. The CDR3 contains 13 residues. The treatment denotes: oral pan-JAK inhibitor, 5-10 mg twice daily. T lymphocytes (CD4+ and CD8+) were sorted from PBMCs. The clonotype originates from a human donor with alopecia areata. The chain employs TRBV30 and TRBJ2-7; D is undetermined. This material consisted of CD4+ T cells sorted from blood, taken at week 4, from a patient treated with tofacitinib. CDR3 bases: TGTGCCTGGAGTAAAGGTAGTACCTACGAGCAGTACTTC. Translating gives CAWSKGSTYEQYF.